This T cell receptor (beta chain) comes out of a study of identical twins. With V trimmed by 4 bases and J by 3 bases, 5 bases remained unmatched. The germline CDR1 and CDR2 sequences are MNHNS and SASEGT. The CDR3 runs to 14 residues. TCRdb itself ran the 5' RACE reads through MiXCR, one entry per CDR3 protein. The data hold hundreds of thousands of distinct CDR3 sequences, with 5.5% to 6.5% observed a single time. The sample was naive T cells sorted from blood. The sequence came from a man aged 18 to 35 in good health. This rearrangement joins TRBV6-1 to TRBJ2-7; 8 bases agree with TRBD2. The CDR3 region has the DNA TGTGCCAGCAGTGGGAGCGGGAGATTCTACGAGCAGTACTTC. Translated, it gives CASSGSGRFYEQYF.